The clone carrying this T cell receptor beta chain has only a few counts. The antigen remains unidentified. People whose metastatic non-small-cell lung cancer was chemo-refractory got focal radiation along with CTLA-4 blockade by ipilimumab. TCRdb's table, derived via immunoSEQ multiplex PCR, lists solely in-frame clones and lacks some. The sample records 85,000 to 95,000 clones, around 83% being singletons. The data derive from a study of radiotherapy plus CTLA-4 blockade in lung cancer. Study summary: Objective responses occurred in about a sixth of patients; over 25% had disease control. Study-level points and caveats: There was expansion of tumor-derived TCR clones in blood after radiotherapy plus ipilimumab.

In germline, CDR1 is SGHVS, CDR2 FQNEAQ. With V trimmed by 8 bases and J by 7 bases, 12 bases remained unmatched. The CDR3 runs to 15 residues. The sequencing used peripheral blood, collected from a patient treated with radiotherapy plus ipilimumab. This sequence joins TRBV7-8 and TRBJ2-5; TRBD2 matches at 11 bases. The clonotype was recovered from a human donor with non-small cell lung cancer that progressed on radiotherapy plus ipilimumab. The CDR3 loop reads CASLAGTSGVWTQYF. The CDR3 region has the DNA TGTGCCAGCTTAGCCGGGACTAGCGGTGTTTGGACCCAGTACTTC.